A selection of T cell receptor beta chains follows, all from one sample in a study of T-cell memory formation after mild COVID-19. TCRdb ran MiXCR on the 5' RACE reads and lists one entry per CDR3 protein. Of 140,000 or so distinct CDR3 sequences in the sample, 15% to 20% are singletons; the top ten hold about 2.1%. Sequencing was done on a sample of PBMCs or a T cell subset sorted from them (not recorded which). These receptors were collected from an adult woman who had mild COVID-19 (a few samples of this study predate the infection). Cell type and time point are not known. Each CDR3 is given with its conserved first and last residue. D genes are given only for firm matches. Clone size is shown for a subset of rows, as once, few, many or a class of expanded clone.

v_call	clone_size	j_call	d_call	cdr3_nt	cdr3_aa
TRBV11-2	-	TRBJ2-2	-	TGTGCCAGCAGCCCGGGACAAACGAACACCGGGGAGCTGTTTTTT	CASSPGQTNTGELFF
TRBV7-2	-	TRBJ2-5	TRBD2	TGTGCCAGCAGCTTAGGGAGCGGGACTAGCGGTCAAGAGACCCAGTACTTC	CASSLGSGTSGQETQYF
TRBV6-6	-	TRBJ2-1	TRBD2	TGTGCCAGCAGTGATAGCGGGAGGAGCGGCTATGAGCAGTTCTTC	CASSDSGRSGYEQFF
TRBV27	few	TRBJ2-2	-	TGTGCCAGCAGTTTCCCAGTCACCGGGGAGCTGTTTTTT	CASSFPVTGELFF
TRBV24-1	-	TRBJ2-3	-	TGTGCCACCAGTGATTGGGAGAGCACAGATACGCAGTATTTT	CATSDWESTDTQYF
TRBV11-2	-	TRBJ2-7	-	TGTGCCAGCAGCTTAGATTTCGAGCAGTACTTC	CASSLDFEQYF
TRBV30	-	TRBJ1-1	-	TGTGCCTGGAGTGCCATCGATGACAGAATGAACACTGAAGCTTTCTTT	CAWSAIDDRMNTEAFF
TRBV7-6	many	TRBJ1-2	TRBD1	TGTGCCAGCAACAACAGGGGAGCCTATGGCTACACCTTC	CASNNRGAYGYTF
TRBV24-1	few	TRBJ2-3	-	TGTGCCACCAGTAAACCGGACACAGATACGCAGTATTTT	CATSKPDTDTQYF
TRBV6-5	few	TRBJ2-7	-	TGTGCCAGCAGTTACAACTTAGGGAACGAGCAGTACTTC	CASSYNLGNEQYF
TRBV12-3/TRBV12-4	few	TRBJ2-7	-	TGTGCCAGCCGGCCACACCAACGGTTCTACGAGCAGTACTTC	CASRPHQRFYEQYF
TRBV7-8	-	TRBJ2-3	-	TGTGCCAGCAGCCCCGGTCGGCGGGAGTATTTT	CASSPGRREYF
TRBV5-1	few	TRBJ2-6	-	TGCGCCAGCAGCCTCAACGGGGCGGCGGGGGCCAACGTCCTGACTTTC	CASSLNGAAGANVLTF
TRBV2	-	TRBJ2-3	TRBD2	TGTGCCAGCAAGGGGACTACTAGCACAGATACGCAGTATTTT	CASKGTTSTDTQYF
TRBV4-3	once	TRBJ2-2	-	TGCGCCAGCAGCCAAGGCGGACGCGCCGGGGAGATGTTTTTT	CASSQGGRAGEMFF
TRBV12-3/TRBV12-4	-	TRBJ2-3	-	TGTGCCAGCAGTTTACGGCAGGGCACAGATACGCAGTATTTT	CASSLRQGTDTQYF
TRBV20-1	-	TRBJ2-3	-	TGCAGTGCTTCTCCGGGCACAGATACGCAGTATTTT	CSASPGTDTQYF
TRBV12-5	-	TRBJ2-3	TRBD2	TGTGCTAGTGGTTTGCCTAGCGGGGTGGGCTATTGGACGCAGTATTTT	CASGLPSGVGYWTQYF
TRBV28	few	TRBJ1-1	-	TGTGCCAGCAGTTTAAGGGTGGGTACTGAAGCTTTCTTT	CASSLRVGTEAFF
TRBV12-3/TRBV12-4	few	TRBJ2-1	TRBD2	TGTGCCAGCAGTTTAAAGGGGTTTGCGGGAGGGCCACGGCCGGGTCTGGGGGATGAGCAGTTCTTC	CASSLKGFAGGPRPGLGDEQFF
TRBV6-5	-	TRBJ1-2	-	TGTGCCAGCAGTCGAGACGGAAGCTATGGCTACACCTTC	CASSRDGSYGYTF
TRBV2	-	TRBJ2-7	-	TGTGCCAGCAGGTCCGGACGCAACCCCTACGAGCAGTACTTC	CASRSGRNPYEQYF
TRBV19	few	TRBJ1-1	TRBD1	TGTGCCAGTAGTCGAACAGGGGGCACTGAAGCTTTCTTT	CASSRTGGTEAFF
TRBV5-1	-	TRBJ1-2	-	TGCGCCAGCAGCTTGGCCGCAGCGAACTATGGCTACACCTTC	CASSLAAANYGYTF
TRBV9	few	TRBJ2-7	-	TGTGCCAGCAGCGTAGGCGTAGGGTCCTACGAGCAGTACTTC	CASSVGVGSYEQYF
TRBV11-2	-	TRBJ2-1	TRBD2	TGTGCCAGCAGCTCATGGACTAGTGTGGGCAATGAGAAGTTCTTC	CASSSWTSVGNEKFF
TRBV3-1	-	TRBJ1-4	-	TGTGCCAGCCATGCGGGGACAAGAAATGAAAAACTGTTTTTT	CASHAGTRNEKLFF
TRBV27	-	TRBJ2-3	TRBD1	TGTGCCAGCAGTTTCCGGACAGGCCCCGGGGGCACAGATACGCAGTATTTT	CASSFRTGPGGTDTQYF
TRBV4-3	many	TRBJ2-5	TRBD1	TGCGCCAGCAGCCGCGTACCGGGACAGGGCCAAGAGACCCAGTACTTC	CASSRVPGQGQETQYF
TRBV5-1	few	TRBJ2-7	-	TGCGCCAGCAGCTTAGCGCCCAGGTCCTACGAGCAGTACTTC	CASSLAPRSYEQYF
TRBV20-1	-	TRBJ2-1	TRBD2	TGCAGTGTCCCGGGACTAGATGTGAATGAGCAGTTCTTC	CSVPGLDVNEQFF
TRBV12-3/TRBV12-4	few	TRBJ2-1	-	TGTGCCAGCAGTTTAGCGTTGGGAGGAGCAGCCTACAATGAGCAGTTCTTC	CASSLALGGAAYNEQFF
TRBV12-5	-	TRBJ2-7	-	TGTGCTAGTGGTTCCCCTTTTGCGTTATACTCCTACGAGCAGTACTTC	CASGSPFALYSYEQYF
TRBV20-1	-	TRBJ2-2	TRBD2	TGCAGTGCTGGACTAGCGGGGGGGCCTCGGGAGCTGTTTTTT	CSAGLAGGPRELFF
TRBV20-1	few	TRBJ1-1	-	TGCAGTGCCCGGGGGTGGGGGCCACAGAACACTGAAGCTTTCTTT	CSARGWGPQNTEAFF
TRBV5-1	-	TRBJ2-1	TRBD2	TGCGCCAGCAGCACAGGACTAGCGGGAACCACTTACAATGAGCAGTTCTTC	CASSTGLAGTTYNEQFF
TRBV30	once	TRBJ2-5	TRBD2	TGTGCCTGGAGACCCGGCGGGGGGCCATCGCGGGCCCAGTACTTC	CAWRPGGGPSRAQYF
TRBV3-1	-	TRBJ2-7	-	TGTGCCAGCAGCCAGCGTGGGGACGGGTTCTCCTACGAGCAGTACTTC	CASSQRGDGFSYEQYF
TRBV5-1	-	TRBJ2-5	-	TGCGCCAGCAGCCCTATCAACCAAGAGACCCAGTACTTC	CASSPINQETQYF
TRBV18	-	TRBJ2-7	-	TGTGCCAGCTCGCCGTCCAGGGTCGAGCAGTACTTC	CASSPSRVEQYF
TRBV29-1	-	TRBJ1-1	-	TGCAGCGTTGACGTGAACACTGAAGCTTTCTTT	CSVDVNTEAFF
TRBV7-2	few	TRBJ2-7	-	TGTGCCAGCAGCTTAGTCTGGCAGTCTACCTACGAGCAGTACTTC	CASSLVWQSTYEQYF
TRBV5-1	-	TRBJ2-7	-	TGCGCCAGCAGCTTGACACAGGACTACGAGCAGTACTTC	CASSLTQDYEQYF
TRBV7-2	few	TRBJ2-5	TRBD2	TGTGCCAGCAGGAATTTTTCGGGGGGATCCCAGTACTTC	CASRNFSGGSQYF